The subject of this entry is one T cell receptor (beta chain). There is no known antigen for this receptor. No qualities accompany the bases; no much larger clone lies one base away. The meaning of the sample's time point label: patch test 1, 2 weeks after DPC sensitization. Interpreted using the paper, the treatment or condition label stands for: therapeutic diphenylcyclopropenone sensitization with weekly scalp DPC. At each patch-test visit, blood was drawn before the patch test was applied. Patients were eligible if aged 18 to 70, diagnosed with alopecia and judged suitable for DPC therapy, and pregnant patients were excluded. Unfractionated whole blood was collected in Tempus Blood RNA tubes, and total RNA was extracted from that blood. This sample was taken from a study of human T cells and chemical hapten exposure (dated by TCRdb to the early 2020s). A note on the overall study: For sensitization, 2% DPC in acetone was applied to a 2 cm by 2 cm area of upper inner arm skin. Peripheral blood TCR repertoire changes were tracked in vivo in alopecia patients during primary and secondary sensitization to the hapten diphenylcyclopropenone (DPC). The libraries were sequenced as a pool, and the TCR yield per sample differed mostly because of small variations in library volumes within the pool. Throughout the study period of 20 to 30 weeks, patients also received therapeutic DPC doses to the scalp every week. Patch testing was done on the upper back using Finn chambers containing 0.01% DPC, and results were scored after 6 days according to International Contact Dermatitis Research Group standards. Twenty-nine alopecia patients gave blood for TCR sequencing at one to four time points (pre-sensitization, 2, 6 and 24 weeks). The mostly female patient cohort included alopecia areata with under or over 50% scalp involvement, alopecia totalis and alopecia universalis. Blood samples were taken from patients before sensitization (week 0) and then at 2, 6 and about 24 weeks after DPC sensitization.

The germline V gene sets CDR1 to MDHEN and CDR2 to SYDVKM. Trimming costs V 5 bases and J 2 bases, and their ends lie 15 bases apart. CDR3 length: 15 amino acids, cysteine to phenylalanine. Of all the DNA, just the CDR3 is kept, 45 bases in frame from base 1. Receptor amplification or capture employed RACE. TCRdb names NextSeq 500 as the instrument used. During library preparation, unique molecular identifiers were attached to individual cDNA molecules so that TCRs could be counted quantitatively and reproducibly. From each blood RNA sample, both TCR alpha and TCR beta chains were sequenced. The paper's data handling went like this. The median number of TCRs per sample was approximately 93,000, ranging from about 23,224 to 690,600. The Decombinator software suite was used to annotate V, J and CDR3 in the TCR reads. For the PS versus PT1 abundance plots, all samples were subsampled to the same number of TCRs (28,000). Expanded TCRs were defined as absent before sensitization and observed at least eight times at the 2-week time point. Using fastp at Q25 and MiXCR, TCRdb reprocessed the public reads and kept productive beta chains. When rows share a CDR3 protein, they turn into one entry using the most common DNA and genes. TCRdb assigned the V and J calls; the authors' analysis was not used. The sample table lists tens of thousands of distinct CDR3 sequences, around a third of them with a count of one. Approximately 9.1% of the sample comes from the top ten.

General findings and caveats noted by the study authors: Compared with pre-sensitization or healthy control sets, expanded TCRs formed significantly more large CDR3 similarity clusters, which is consistent with antigen-driven responses. DPC sensitization did not change the number of TCRs with a frequency above 1 in 1000, and there was no evidence of changes in global repertoire structure. All patients had alopecia, a presumed autoimmune disease, so their immune response might differ from that of healthy individuals. Patch test score correlated positively with the number of PT1 expanded TCRs, reaching significance at thresholds 8, 16 and 32 but not at 4. After repeated subsampling, changes were observed in the strength of the expansion versus patch-test correlation and in the threshold at which the correlation became significant.

The TCR was taken from a man aged 40-50 years with alopecia areata. Some clones in this sample may be carry-over from other donors' samples. The source was whole blood, collected in connection with sensitization to the hapten diphenylcyclopropenone (DPC). In this chain, TRBV28 is recombined with TRBJ2-5, with the D call tentatively TRBD1 or TRBD2, each fitting 5 bases. The sequence in DNA is TGTGCCAGCAGTCTAGTGGGGGTCACACAAGAGACCCAGTACTTC. This codes for CASSLVGVTQETQYF.